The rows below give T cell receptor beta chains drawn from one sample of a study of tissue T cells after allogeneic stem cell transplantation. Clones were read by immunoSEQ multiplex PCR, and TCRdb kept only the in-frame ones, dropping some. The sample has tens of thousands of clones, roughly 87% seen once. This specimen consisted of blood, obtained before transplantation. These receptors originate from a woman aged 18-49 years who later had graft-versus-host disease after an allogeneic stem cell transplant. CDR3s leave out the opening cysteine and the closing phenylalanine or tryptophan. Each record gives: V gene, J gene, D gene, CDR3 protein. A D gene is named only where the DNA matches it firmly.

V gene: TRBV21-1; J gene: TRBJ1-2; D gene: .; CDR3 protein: ASSKSVGRCFYGYT
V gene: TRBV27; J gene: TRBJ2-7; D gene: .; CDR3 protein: ASSLGPTSEQY
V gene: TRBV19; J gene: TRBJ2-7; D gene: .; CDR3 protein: ASIRSAGHSPYEQY
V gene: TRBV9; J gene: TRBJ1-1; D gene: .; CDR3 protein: ASSTQGDTEAF
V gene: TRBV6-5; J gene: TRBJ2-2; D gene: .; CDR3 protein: ASSYGGPTGELF
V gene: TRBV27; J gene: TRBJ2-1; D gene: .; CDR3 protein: ASSFAGVGDEQF
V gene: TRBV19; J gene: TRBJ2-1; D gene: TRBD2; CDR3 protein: ASSSPGTSGNEQF
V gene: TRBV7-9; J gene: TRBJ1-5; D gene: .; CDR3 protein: ASSFGGHSTSNQPQH
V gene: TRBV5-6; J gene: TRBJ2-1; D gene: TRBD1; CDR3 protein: ASSLTGGGINEQF
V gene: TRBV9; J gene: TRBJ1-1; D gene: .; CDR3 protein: ASTSSPGELNTEAF